This entry lists 9 T cell receptor beta chains sequenced from one sample in a study of blood T cells in healthy people across ages. With a J-beta primer mix and a sample-barcoded 5' primer, a second PCR ran about 6 to 11 cycles. TCRdb used MiXCR to reprocess the 5' RACE reads, holding one entry per CDR3 protein. The sample has around 800,000 distinct CDR3 sequences; 20% to 30% are singletons. These data were also filed under a second study, of T cells of mothers and their children.

The sample was blood. The receptors were sampled from a boy aged 10-17 years in good health.

V is TRBV27 and J is TRBJ2-5; 7 bases are a match to TRBD1. Losses at the gene ends were 3 bases for V and 5 bases for J; bases not matched to a gene: 9. This CDR3 has 15 amino acids. Per the germline V gene, CDR1 is MNHEY and CDR2 is SMNVEV (reference sequence). In DNA, the CDR3 is TGTGCCAGCAGTTTCCTCGACAGGGCTGGTGAGACCCAGTACTTC. Translated, it gives CASSFLDRAGETQYF.

The chain is built from TRBV5-1 and TRBJ1-1; tentative D call: TRBD1 (6 bases). With 4 bases removed from V and 0 bases from J, the gap between germline ends came to 10 bases. CDR3 length: 14 amino acids. Germline values: CDR1 SGHRS, CDR2 YFSETQ. The chain's CDR3 is CASSDGTLNTEAFF. As DNA, the CDR3 is TGCGCCAGCAGCGACGGGACACTGAACACTGAAGCTTTCTTT.

The chain uses TRBV20-1 and TRBJ1-2; no clear D. V was pared by 0 bases and J by 11 bases, with 10 bases between. Germline lookup yields CDR1 DFQATT and CDR2 SNEGSKA (reference sequence). This CDR3 comprises 11 residues. CDR3 DNA: TGCAGTGCTAGAGATCTGGTGCATTACACCTTC. Amino acid sequence: CSARDLVHYTF.

V and J are TRBV18 and TRBJ2-2; no clear D gene. CDR3 length: 13 residues. The germline CDR1 and CDR2 sequences are KGHSH and LQKENI. Between the trimmed V and J ends, which lost 0 bases and 4 bases, there was a span of 3 bases. The CDR3 DNA is TGTGCCAGCTCACCACCGGTCACCGGGGAGCTGTTTTTT. Amino acid sequence: CASSPPVTGELFF.

J is TRBJ2-3 and V is TRBV24-1; D not resolved. The CDR3 spans 14 residues. Germline CDR1 and CDR2: KGHDR and SFDVKD. Trimming took 5 bases from V and 5 from J, leaving 13 bases between them. CDR3 DNA: TGTGCCACCAGTGGTCGGTCCCGCGGAGATACGCAGTATTTT. Translating it yields CATSGRSRGDTQYF.

This clonotype was seen a few times. The chain recombines TRBV20-1 with TRBJ2-5; 11 bases agree with TRBD2. This CDR3 is built from 17 residues. J lost 5 bases, V lost 0 bases, and 11 bases had no gene match. Germline CDR1 DFQATT, CDR2 SNEGSKA (reference sequence). The CDR3: CSARDRLAGRLRETQYF. CDR3 nucleotide sequence: TGCAGTGCTAGAGATCGACTAGCGGGGCGCCTCCGGGAGACCCAGTACTTC.

The chain uses TRBV10-1 and TRBJ2-4; D is perhaps TRBD1 or TRBD2 (5 bases each). The CDR3 totals 15 residues. Between the trimmed V and J ends, which lost 0 bases and 9 bases, there was a span of 15 bases. CDR1 and CDR2 (germline): WNHNN, SYGVQD (reference sequence). CDR3 coding DNA: TGCGCCAGCAGTGAGTCCGGGACCGCTTTAGGCATTCAGTACTTC. Translated: CASSESGTALGIQYF.

This chain links TRBV10-3 with TRBJ2-7, with TRBD2 matching 11 bases. J lost 1 base, V lost 10 bases, and 6 bases had no gene match. Germline CDR1 and CDR2: ENHRY and SYGVKD. The CDR3 runs to 14 residues. DNA for the CDR3: TGTGCCACCGACACTAGCGGGGGTTCCTACGAGCAGTACTTC. Protein: CATDTSGGSYEQYF.

The chain combines TRBV20-1 with TRBJ2-1; 8 bases are a match to TRBD2. The V gene end was trimmed by 0 bases and the J gene end by 10 bases; junction bases not matched to a gene: 5. Germline-derived CDR1 and CDR2 are DFQATT and SNEGSKA (reference sequence). The CDR3 sequence is 13 residues long. The CDR3, as DNA: TGCAGTGCTAGAGAACGGGCTAGCGGGGAGCAGTTCTTC. Translating it yields CSARERASGEQFF.